The text below deals with one T cell receptor (beta chain). The antigen is undetermined. Unmatched junction bases numbered 9, after V lost 7 bases and J lost 5 bases. This CDR3 is 15 amino acids long. The germline V gene encodes CDR1 LNHDA and CDR2 SQIVND (reference sequence). The sample belongs to a study of regulatory T cells in long-lasting Graves disease. Specified time point: persistent/refractory GD, antithyroid drugs over 5 years with positive TRAb. With RNA extracted from PBMCs as input, the TCR library was made. Study-wide points: There were preferences for TRBV28, TRBJ1-2 and TRBJ2-5 in persistent disease.

In building TCR beta libraries, iRepertoire HTBI primers were used together with Arm-PCR of CDR3 regions. In the original analysis: Sample data revealed approximately 62 TRBV and 14 TRBJ segments. MiXCR was run by TCRdb on the multiplex PCR reads, yielding one entry per CDR3 protein. The V and J calls come from TCRdb's annotation, not from the publication. Among 650,000 to 700,000 distinct CDR3 sequences listed, 30% were seen once. The clonotype was recovered from a female donor with Graves disease. The sequences come from peripheral blood mononuclear cells (PBMCs), collected when the disease was refractory, from a patient treated with antithyroid drugs. V and J are TRBV19 and TRBJ2-5; TRBD2 matches at 11 bases. Here the CDR3 DNA reads TGTGCCAGTACCGTGGTAGCGGGAGGGGATGAGACCCAGTACTTC. Its protein is CASTVVAGGDETQYF.